Described below is a single T cell receptor beta chain sequence and its context. Its antigen is not known. Sequenced by immunoSEQ multiplex PCR; TCRdb stores in-frame clones only, minus some. The sample records 2,100,000 or so clones, nearly 97% being singletons. There are 15 residues in the CDR3. CDR1 SGHRS and CDR2 YFSETQ come from the germline V gene. V was trimmed by 4 bases and J by 3 bases, leaving 17 bases between them. These data originate in a study of shared clonotypes between healthy human individuals. Study background: Donors were a couple of women and a few men aged 18 to 49.

Study results and caveats: Among non-shared clonotypes, generation probabilities were lower than among those shared by all four donors. The naive CD4 repertoires of several donors were compared, and approximately 5.3% of clonotypes were shared.

The material sequenced was naive CD4+ T cells sorted from blood. Subset described: CD45RA+ positively selected. The chain couples TRBV5-1 to TRBJ2-7; D is possibly TRBD1 (5 bases). This TCR came from a man aged 18 to 30 in good health. In nucleotides, the CDR3 is TGCGCCAGCAGCCCGTGGGAAGGGCAGGGCTACGAGCAGTACTTC. Amino acids: CASSPWEGQGYEQYF.